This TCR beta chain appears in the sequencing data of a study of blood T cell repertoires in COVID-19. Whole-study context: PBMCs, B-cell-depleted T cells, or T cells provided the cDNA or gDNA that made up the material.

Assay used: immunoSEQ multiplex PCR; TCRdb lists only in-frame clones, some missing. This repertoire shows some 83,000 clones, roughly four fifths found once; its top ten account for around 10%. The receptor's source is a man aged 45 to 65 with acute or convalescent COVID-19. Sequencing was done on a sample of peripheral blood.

The DNA for the CDR3 is TGTGCCAGCGCGGACAGGGAAGGTTCACCCCTCCACTTT. Protein product: CASADREGSPLHF. The chain joins TRBV6-5 to TRBJ1-6, with 8 nucleotides matching TRBD1. The J segment lost 9 bases and the V segment lost 8 bases, leaving 6 bases of the junction unmatched. Per germline, CDR1 MNHEY and CDR2 SVGAGI. There are 13 residues in the CDR3.